The 15 T cell receptor beta chains presented below share a single source sample, sequenced in a study of neurological immune-mediated disorders. Time point meaning: longitudinal time-point 2. TCRdb re-analysed the 5' RACE reads in MiXCR, keeping a single row per CDR3 protein. This table has 65,000 to 95,000 distinct CDR3 sequences, 5% to 6.5% appearing once. Material: PBMCs. These receptors were collected from a woman in her sixties or seventies with multiple sclerosis.

This clonotype was picked up many times. The rearrangement links TRBV20-1 to TRBJ1-1; D uncertain. The V gene's germline CDR1 is DFQATT and CDR2 SNEGSKA (reference sequence). The CDR3 has 15 amino acids. Trimming shortened V by 3 bases and J by 4 bases, and 18 bases separated the two germline ends. The CDR3 DNA reads as TGCAGTGCTAGCATCGGGGATTATAAGCGCACTGAAGCTTTCTTT. This encodes CSASIGDYKRTEAFF.

This clonotype was counted ten times or more. V and J are TRBV12-3 or TRBV12-4 and TRBJ1-5; weak D call: TRBD1 (6 bases). This CDR3 has 14 amino acids. V lost 2 bases and J lost 7, with 12 bases in between. CDR3 DNA sequence: TGTGCCAGCAGTTTAATGGGGGCTTCCCAGCCCCAGCATTTT. As protein: CASSLMGASQPQHF.

This clonotype was counted ten times or more. The rearrangement uses TRBV7-2 and TRBJ2-1; no definite D call. The V gene's germline CDR1 is SGHTA and CDR2 FQGNSA. The V and J ends lost 8 bases and 7 bases respectively, with 12 bases between them. This CDR3 is built from 12 residues. The CDR3 nucleotides read TGTGCCAGCCGCCCAGGTGTTAATGAGCAGTTCTTC. Encoded protein: CASRPGVNEQFF.

This clonotype has at least ten counts. The V and J genes are TRBV20-1 and TRBJ1-6; D not certain. Trimming left V 4 bases short and J 7 bases short, with 5 bases between. There are 11 residues in the CDR3. Looked up from germline, CDR1 is DFQATT and CDR2 is SNEGSKA (reference sequence). The DNA of the CDR3 is TGCAGTGCTATCGAAAATTCACCCCTCCACTTT. It translates to CSAIENSPLHF.

In its sample, this clonotype was seen many times. This chain joins TRBV10-3 and TRBJ2-7, with a weak D call TRBD1 (6 bases). Germline V gives CDR1 ENHRY, CDR2 SYGVKD. This CDR3 has 14 amino acids. Trimming cost V 5 bases and J 2 bases, with 13 bases left between them. CDR3 sequence reads: CAISLRDNPYEQYF. The CDR3, as DNA: TGTGCCATCAGTTTACGGGACAACCCCTACGAGCAGTACTTC.

This clonotype was picked up many times. The genes are TRBV3-1 and TRBJ2-7, with 8 bases that match TRBD1. The J segment lost 6 bases and the V segment lost 4 bases, leaving 14 bases of the junction unmatched. The CDR3 covers 16 residues. Germline V gives CDR1 LGHDT, CDR2 YNNKEL (reference sequence). The CDR3 nucleotides are TGTGCCAGCAGCCCCCAAGGCAGGGGGCGCGCTTCCGAGCAGTACTTC. It codes for CASSPQGRGRASEQYF.

This clonotype occurred many times. CDR3 protein: CSAREWETQYF. The CDR3, as DNA: TGCAGTGCTAGAGAGTGGGAGACCCAGTACTTC. The genes are TRBV20-1 and TRBJ2-5, with D unclear. V lost 0 bases to trimming and J lost 5 bases, with 4 bases between them. The CDR3 covers 11 residues. Looked up from germline, CDR1 is DFQATT and CDR2 is SNEGSKA (reference sequence).

This clonotype was counted at least ten times. The chain recombines TRBV20-1 with TRBJ2-7; the match to TRBD2 covers 10 bases. CDR1 is DFQATT and CDR2 is SNEGSKA in the germline V gene (reference sequence). Trimming took 5 bases from V and 0 from J; bases not matched to a gene: 4. The CDR3 extends over 14 amino acids. DNA for the CDR3: TGCAGTGCTCCCCCTAGCGGGGGCTCCTACGAGCAGTACTTC. This gives the protein CSAPPSGGSYEQYF.

This clonotype was seen many times. The V call is TRBV7-8, the J call TRBJ1-4; 8 bases are a match to TRBD1. V lost 5 bases and J lost 6; bases outside the gene matches: 8. The CDR3 spans 15 residues. Germline V gives CDR1 SGHVS, CDR2 FQNEAQ. Here the CDR3 reads CASSRRTGPDEKLFF. As DNA, the CDR3 is TGTGCCAGCAGCCGCCGGACAGGGCCGGATGAAAAACTGTTTTTT.

This clonotype was seen at least ten times. The gene calls are TRBV6-2 or TRBV6-3 and TRBJ1-5; D not certain. This CDR3 is 14 amino acids long. Germline assignment: CDR1 MNHEY and CDR2 SVGEGT. V gave up 7 bases and J gave up 0 bases, with 10 bases separating them. CDR3 loop: CASTYLNSNQPQHF. The CDR3 DNA reads TGTGCCAGCACCTACCTTAATAGCAATCAGCCCCAGCATTTT.

This clonotype appeared many times. The chain carries TRBV5-1 and TRBJ2-5; 14 nucleotides agree with TRBD2. V trimming: 5 bases; J trimming: 5 bases; junction bases outside the gene matches: 8. Germline V gives CDR1 SGHRS, CDR2 YFSETQ. The CDR3 is made up of 16 amino acids. Here the CDR3 DNA reads TGCGCCAGCAGTCCCTCGGGGACTAGCGGGGGTGAGACCCAGTACTTC. The encoded protein is CASSPSGTSGGETQYF.

The chain has TRBV3-1 and TRBJ2-3; tentative D call: TRBD1 (6 bases). Germline V CDR1 and CDR2: LGHDT, YNNKEL (reference sequence). Trimming stripped 1 base from V and 3 bases from J, with 11 bases between. The CDR3 is 15 residues long. The CDR3 DNA reads TGTGCCAGCAGCCAAGCAGGGGATGGAACAGATACGCAGTATTTT. Translating it yields CASSQAGDGTDTQYF.

This clonotype was seen repeatedly, ten times or more. V usage is TRBV5-1 and J usage is TRBJ2-5; TRBD2 aligns across 13 bases. CDR3 length equals 16 residues. Germline V gene data show CDR1 as SGHRS and CDR2 as YFSETQ. The V segment lost 4 bases and the J segment 3 bases; nucleotides outside the gene matches: 6. CDR3 coding DNA: TGCGCCAGCAGCCTCGCAGGACTAGCGGGGGAAGAGACCCAGTACTTC. Translated: CASSLAGLAGEETQYF.

In its sample, this clonotype was seen many times. The rearrangement joins TRBV7-2 to TRBJ1-5, with 8 nucleotides matching TRBD1. J lost 0 bases, V lost 5 bases, and 6 bases had no gene match. The V gene's germline CDR1 is SGHTA and CDR2 FQGNSA. The CDR3 totals 16 residues. The DNA of the CDR3 is TGTGCCAGCAGCGCCCGACAGGGGTATAGCAATCAGCCCCAGCATTTT. Residues: CASSARQGYSNQPQHF. The variable domain in full, with the rest retrieved from reference TRBV7-2 and TRBJ1-5, is GAGVSQSPSNKVTEKGKDVELRCDPISGHTALYWYRQSLGQGLEFLIYFQGNSAPDKSGLPSDRFSAERTGGSVSTLTIQRTQQEDSAVYLCASSARQGYSNQPQHFGDGTRLSIL.

This clonotype was found many times. The chain links TRBV6-1 to TRBJ1-1; D is unresolved. CDR1 and CDR2 (germline): MNHNS, SASEGT. This CDR3 contains 12 residues. Trimming removed 8 bases at V and 4 bases at J, with 11 bases between. This CDR3 is CASEHTGTEAFF. DNA for the CDR3: TGTGCCAGCGAACACACCGGCACTGAAGCTTTCTTT.